This T cell receptor beta chain was documented in a study of T cell responses to AZD1222 COVID-19 vaccine. Whole-study findings and limits: Clonal diversity was possibly underestimated; the donors were predominantly white British and more often female. Baseline seropositivity characterized only a handful of AZD1222 recipients.

V shed 0 bases and J shed 6 bases, with 7 bases lying between them. This CDR3 region has 13 residues. CDR1 is LGHDT, CDR2 YNNKEL, per germline (reference sequence). Note on this clone: Its cognate antigen is unknown.

Libraries were prepared by immunoSEQ multiplex PCR; TCRdb keeps only in-frame clonotypes and omits some of them. The profile shows about 130,000 clones, roughly 88% of them singletons. The sequence was collected from an adult who received the AZD1222 COVID-19 vaccine. The sequencing used peripheral blood, collected 28 days after the second AZD1222 dose. The chain joins TRBV3-1 (or the pseudogene TRBV3-2) to TRBJ2-3; D is unclear. The DNA of the CDR3 is TGTGCCAGCAGCCAAGATCTGAGGGATACGCAGTATTTT. It specifies CASSQDLRDTQYF.